Sequencing of this T cell receptor (beta chain) was carried out in a study of T cell responses to AZD1222 COVID-19 vaccine. Study context: Samples with a second dose at about 4 or about 12 weeks were pooled together. Study findings and constraints: At baseline, just a handful of AZD1222 recipients tested seropositive.

Comment on this clone: Its antigen is unidentified.

Generated by immunoSEQ multiplex PCR, the TCRdb table keeps only in-frame clones and is missing some. The sample holds about 150,000 clones, around 93% seen once. Germline V lookup: CDR1 MDHEN, CDR2 SYDVKM. CDR3 length: 17 amino acids. Trimming shortened V by 5 bases and J by 3 bases, and 20 bases separated the two germline ends. J is TRBJ1-5 and V is TRBV28; D call uncertain. The sample consisted of peripheral blood, taken on day 0 of AZD1222 vaccination. The receptor was isolated from an adult in good health. CDR3 amino acids: CASSRSVLQVHNQPQHF. CDR3 DNA: TGTGCCAGCAGTAGGTCGGTACTGCAGGTACACAATCAGCCCCAGCATTTT.